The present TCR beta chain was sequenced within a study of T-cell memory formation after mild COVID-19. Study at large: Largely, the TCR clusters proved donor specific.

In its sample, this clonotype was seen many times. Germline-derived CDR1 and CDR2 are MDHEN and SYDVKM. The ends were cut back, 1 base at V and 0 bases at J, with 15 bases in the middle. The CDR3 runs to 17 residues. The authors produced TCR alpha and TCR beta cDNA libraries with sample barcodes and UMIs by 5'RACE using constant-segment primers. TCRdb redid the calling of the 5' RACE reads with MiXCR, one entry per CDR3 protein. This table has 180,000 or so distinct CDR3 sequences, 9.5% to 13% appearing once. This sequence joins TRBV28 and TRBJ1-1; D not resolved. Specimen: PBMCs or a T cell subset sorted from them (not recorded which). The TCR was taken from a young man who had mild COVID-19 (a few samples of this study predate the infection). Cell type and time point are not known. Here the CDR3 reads CASSLSQTNLMNTEAFF. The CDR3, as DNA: TGTGCCAGCAGTTTATCCCAGACCAATTTGATGAACACTGAAGCTTTCTTT. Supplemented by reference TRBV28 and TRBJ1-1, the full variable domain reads DVKVTQSSRYLVKRTGEKVFLECVQDMDHENMFWYRQDPGLGLRLIYFSYDVKMKEKGDIPEGYSVSREKKERFSLILESASTNQTSMYLCASSLSQTNLMNTEAFFGQGTRLTVV.